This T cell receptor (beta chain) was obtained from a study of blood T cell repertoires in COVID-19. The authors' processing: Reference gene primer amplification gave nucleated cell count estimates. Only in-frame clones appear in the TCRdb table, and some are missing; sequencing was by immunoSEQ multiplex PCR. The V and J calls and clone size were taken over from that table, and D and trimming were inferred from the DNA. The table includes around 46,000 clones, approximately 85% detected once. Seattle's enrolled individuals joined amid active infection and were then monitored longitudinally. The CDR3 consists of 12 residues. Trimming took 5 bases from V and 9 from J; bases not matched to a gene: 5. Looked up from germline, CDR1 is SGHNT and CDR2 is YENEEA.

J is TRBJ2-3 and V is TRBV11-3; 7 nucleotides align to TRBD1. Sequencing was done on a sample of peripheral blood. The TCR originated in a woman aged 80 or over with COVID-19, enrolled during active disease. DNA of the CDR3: TGTGCCAGCAGCCCCCGGACAGGCACGCAGTATTTT. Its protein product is CASSPRTGTQYF. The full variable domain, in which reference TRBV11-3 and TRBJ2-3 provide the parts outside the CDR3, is EAGVVQSPRYKIIEKKQPVAFWCNPISGHNTLYWYLQNLGQGPELLIRYENEEAVDDSQLPKDRFSAERLKGVDSTLKIQPAELGDSAVYLCASSPRTGTQYFGPGTRLTVL.